This entry lists 16 T cell receptor beta chains sequenced from one sample in a study of response to subunit inactivated influenza vaccine. In TCRdb, the RT-PCR reads were re-called with MiXCR into one record per CDR3 protein. The sample contains approximately 500,000 distinct CDR3 sequences, approximately 13% of which appear only once. Source: PBMCs from blood, taken roughly 48 days after vaccination. The source of these receptors is a man aged 50 to 59 who received an inactivated influenza vaccine.

This clonotype occurred a few times. The gene calls are TRBV2 and TRBJ2-5; D perhaps matches TRBD2 (5 bases). The CDR3 has 17 residues. The V gene lost 1 base and the J gene lost 5 bases, with 20 bases spanning the gap. The germline gives CDR1 SNHLY, CDR2 FYNNEI. The CDR3 region has the DNA TGTGCCAGCAGTGAAGAGTCGGGAAGAACCCGTGGGGAGACCCAGTACTTC. Its protein is CASSEESGRTRGETQYF.

The V gene is TRBV9, the J gene TRBJ2-7; 8 bases map to TRBD1. Trimming took 3 bases from V and 6 from J; bases not matched to a gene: 8. Germline values: CDR1 SGDLS, CDR2 YYNGEE. This CDR3 region has 14 residues. For the CDR3, the DNA is TGTGCCAGCAGCGGGTCCGGGACAGGCGGCGAGCAGTACTTC. Translation gives CASSGSGTGGEQYF.

This clonotype was counted between two and nine times. This chain connects TRBV5-1 to TRBJ2-7; tentative D call: TRBD2 (5 bases). Germline assignment: CDR1 SGHRS and CDR2 YFSETQ. The CDR3 runs 12 residues. The V gene lost 0 bases and the J gene lost 7 bases, with 8 bases spanning the gap. The CDR3 loop reads CASSLAGEEQYF. CDR3 nucleotide sequence: TGCGCCAGCAGCTTGGCCGGGGAGGAGCAGTACTTC.

This clonotype was found a few times. The chain uses TRBV27 and TRBJ2-1, with D perhaps matching TRBD1 or TRBD2 (5 bases each). Germline values: CDR1 MNHEY, CDR2 SMNVEV (reference sequence). CDR3 size: 16 residues. Trimming removed 3 bases from V and 0 bases from J, with 12 bases in between. CDR3 bases: TGTGCCAGCAGTTTCTCGGGACCGAGCTCCTACAATGAGCAGTTCTTC. Protein product: CASSFSGPSSYNEQFF.

This chain connects TRBV11-2 to TRBJ1-5; D not resolved. The CDR3 covers 13 residues. V lost 4 bases and J 1 base, leaving 5 bases between the germline ends. In germline, CDR1 is SGHAT, CDR2 FQNNGV. The CDR3 coding sequence is TGTGCCAGCAGCTCCCAGAGCAATCAGCCCCAGCATTTT. Its translation: CASSSQSNQPQHF.

This clonotype was counted many times. The CDR3 sequence: CASRNRGDEQYF. CDR3 DNA sequence: TGTGCCAGCAGAAACAGGGGAGACGAGCAGTACTTC. V and J are TRBV6-1 and TRBJ2-7, with 7 bases matching TRBD1. The CDR3 totals 12 residues. Germline CDR1 is MNHNS and CDR2 is SASEGT. V lost 6 bases and J lost 5; bases outside the gene matches: 4.

This clonotype was observed a few times. V usage is TRBV20-1 and J usage is TRBJ2-7; 8 positions agree with TRBD1. This CDR3 spans 12 amino acids. J gave up 6 bases and V 3 bases, and 4 bases lay outside the gene matches. CDR1 is DFQATT, CDR2 SNEGSKA, per germline (reference sequence). The DNA of the CDR3 is TGCAGTGCTAGGTACAGGGGGACCGAGCAGTACTTC. Protein sequence: CSARYRGTEQYF.

This clonotype was found a few times. The chain links TRBV4-3 to TRBJ2-5; no clear D. Trimming took off 4 bases at V and 3 bases at J, with 9 bases between the two ends. This CDR3 comprises 13 residues. The germline CDR1 and CDR2 sequences are LGHNA and YSLEER. The CDR3 nucleotides read TGCGCCAGCAGCCCCAACTCGGAAGAGACCCAGTACTTC. This encodes CASSPNSEETQYF.

The chain recombines TRBV7-8 with TRBJ2-7; 8 bases are a match to TRBD2. The CDR3 has 14 amino acids. V shed 5 bases and J 5 bases; nucleotides not matched to a gene: 8. Germline V lookup: CDR1 SGHVS, CDR2 FQNEAQ. The CDR3 is CASSLPSGGNEQYF. The CDR3 region has the DNA TGTGCCAGCAGCCTCCCCAGCGGGGGTAACGAGCAGTACTTC.

This chain links TRBV5-1 with TRBJ2-7; a possible D gene is TRBD2 (5 bases). Germline CDR1 reads SGHRS; CDR2 reads YFSETQ. With 0 bases removed from V and 6 bases from J, the gap between germline ends came to 13 bases. The CDR3 is 14 residues long. The CDR3 DNA is TGCGCCAGCAGCTTGGAAACGGGGATCGGCGAGCAGTACTTC. Protein product: CASSLETGIGEQYF.

This clonotype was observed at least ten times. This rearrangement joins TRBV20-1 to TRBJ2-1; TRBD2 matches at 10 bases. CDR1 is DFQATT and CDR2 is SNEGSKA in the germline V gene (reference sequence). V shed 2 bases and J 6 bases; nucleotides not matched to a gene: 4. The CDR3 consists of 14 residues. The CDR3 region is CSARPSGSINEQFF. The DNA of the CDR3 is TGCAGTGCTAGACCTAGCGGGAGTATCAATGAGCAGTTCTTC.

This clonotype occurred a few times. The chain has TRBV11-2 and TRBJ2-5, with D tentatively TRBD2 (5 bases). The length of the CDR3 is 20 residues. The ends were cut back, 1 base at V and 5 bases at J, with 29 bases in the middle. Germline CDR1 SGHAT, CDR2 FQNNGV. Here the CDR3 reads CASSLGFGSPGMWETETQYF. In nucleotides, the CDR3 is TGTGCCAGCAGCTTAGGTTTTGGTAGCCCGGGGATGTGGGAGACGGAGACCCAGTACTTC.

The V call is TRBV20-1, the J call TRBJ1-6, with 9 bases aligning to TRBD1. Looked up from germline, CDR1 is DFQATT and CDR2 is SNEGSKA (reference sequence). The CDR3 covers 14 residues. V was clipped by 3 bases and J by 5 bases; unmatched bases: 2. The CDR3 region has the DNA TGCAGTGCTAGGAGGGACAGGGATAATTCACCCCTCCACTTT. This translates into CSARRDRDNSPLHF.

The chain couples TRBV7-2 to TRBJ2-1; TRBD2 matches at 7 bases. This CDR3 contains 17 residues. The ends lost 5 bases at V and 4 bases at J; junction bases unmatched: 14. CDR1 and CDR2 from the germline V gene are SGHTA and FQGNSA. The CDR3: CASSAPLTSVVYNEQFF. The CDR3 DNA reads TGTGCCAGCAGCGCACCTTTAACTAGCGTTGTTTACAATGAGCAGTTCTTC.

Here the CDR3 DNA reads TGTGCCAGCAGCGGGGGTGTCGCCTACGAGCAGTACTTC. This translates into CASSGGVAYEQYF. This sequence joins TRBV6-2 or TRBV6-3 and TRBJ2-7, with a tentative D call TRBD2 (6 bases). CDR1 is MNHEY, CDR2 SVGEGT, per germline. V was shortened by 6 bases and J by 2 bases, with 11 bases between the two germline ends. This CDR3 is 13 amino acids long.

The chain uses TRBV12-3 or TRBV12-4 and TRBJ1-5, with no clear D. This CDR3 is 16 amino acids long. Trimming left V 3 bases short and J 3 bases short, with 15 bases between. The DNA of the CDR3 is TGTGCCAGCAGTTTCGGCAGAAACCTTAACAATCAGCCCCAGCATTTT. It is translated as CASSFGRNLNNQPQHF.